This T cell receptor (beta chain) derives from a study of vaccination effects on CD4 cells after COVID-19 (dated by TCRdb to 2021 to 2024). About the study as a whole: In the ViraFEST assay, PBMC were stimulated with viral peptide pools, and TCR sequencing was then used to find antigen-specific CD4+ T cell clonotypes based on their expansion. A total of 10 COVID-19 convalescent patients and several SARS-CoV-2-naive healthy vaccine recipients were included in the full study. Cultures from other donors in the study were sequenced with the Oncomine TCR Beta short-read assay on an Illumina iSeq 100. The study compared SARS-CoV-2 spike-specific CD4+ TCR repertoires before and after mRNA vaccination in COVID-19 convalescent patients and infection-naive vaccine recipients. Some 1.9 million PBMC per well were cultured with approximately 10 ug/ml peptides in IMDM containing 5% human AB serum, approximately 10 IU/ml IL-2 and gentamicin. Each participant got two doses of an mRNA SARS-CoV-2 vaccine, either BNT162b2 or mRNA-1273.

After more than 9 days of culture, CD4+ T cells were isolated with the EasySep CD4+ T cell isolation kit. Healthy vaccine recipients had no prior SARS-CoV-2 infection, confirmed by negative nucleocapsid antibodies before and after vaccination. Half of the culture medium was replaced with fresh IL-2-containing medium on days 3 and 7. Unless otherwise noted, each peptide stimulation condition was cultured in triplicate wells. PBMC were separated from whole blood using Ficoll-Paque Plus gradient centrifugation and were then either cryopreserved at -140C or used fresh. The QIAamp micro DNA kit was used to extract genomic DNA from the cultured CD4+ T cells. The receptor library was made with the immunoSEQ multiplex PCR assay. DNA from the cultured and isolated CD4+ T cells underwent TCR beta CDR3 sequencing. The published analysis was carried out like this. Non-productive TCR sequences were discarded, and reads were trimmed to the CDR3 region, with only CDR3s of 7 or more amino acids retained. Antigen-specific clonotypes were identified using the MANAFEST web app by comparison of expansion in peptide wells against reference cultures. To count as positive, a clone had to show expansion at FDR<0.05 compared with the reference and with all other wells, an odds ratio above 5, and a frequency above 0.1% in two replicate wells. A clonotype was called cross-reactive if it was significantly expanded both in SARS-CoV-2 spike wells and in at least one common cold coronavirus spike condition. Levenshtein distance calculated with the stringdist R package was used to assess CDR3 similarity, and unrooted trees were constructed with ape in R 3.6.1. This immuneACCESS table, as held by TCRdb, lists in-frame sequences with V and J called but not all clones. Of the missing ones, under half trace to an unresolved V gene in checked studies; the others have no known cause. The DNA was the basis for D and trimming; V, J and clone size are from that table. In this sample the table shows 31,000 or so clones, 70% to 80% of which occur a single time. 3.5% to 4% of the sample comes from the top ten.

With regard to this clone: Its target antigen remains unknown. Base qualities were left out, and no much larger clone turns up one base away.

Sequences SGHAT (CDR1) and FQNNGV (CDR2) are obtained from the germline V gene. From cysteine to phenylalanine, the CDR3 is 15 amino acids long. The entry retains the CDR3 DNA only, 45 bases that are in frame from base 1. V is cut back by 2 bases and J by 7 bases, with 4 bases in the junction unmatched. Broad study findings and their caveats: At late post-vaccination timepoints, both infection-induced and vaccine-induced clones showed marked clonal contraction, consistent with waning T cell responses. Among healthy vaccine recipients, nearly all vaccine-induced clones were SARS-CoV-2 mono-reactive, and only 1 of 255 was cross-reactive with common cold coronaviruses. The study was limited by a small number of convalescent patients, and early post-infection timepoints were lacking.

The sequencing used CD4+ T cells from PBMCs cultured without peptide, collected before COVID-19 vaccination. The V gene is TRBV11-2 and the J gene is TRBJ1-6; 8 bases in the junction line up with TRBD1. This sequence was found in a human donor who received a COVID-19 vaccine. The CDR3 protein sequence reads: CASSLRTGPNSPLHF. The sequence in DNA is TGTGCCAGCAGCTTACGGACAGGGCCCAATTCACCCCTCCACTTT. With all but the CDR3 taken from the reference TRBV11-2 and TRBJ1-6 genes, the full variable domain is: EAGVAQSPRYKIIEKRQSVAFWCNPISGHATLYWYQQILGQGPKLLIQFQNNGVVDDSQLPKDRFSAERLKGVDSTLKIQPAKLEDSAVYLCASSLRTGPNSPLHFGNGTRLTVT.